Listed below are T cell receptor beta chains from one sample, sequenced in a study of Ad26.COV2.S vaccination and SARS-CoV-2 variants. Sequencing used immunoSEQ multiplex PCR; TCRdb keeps in-frame clones, though not all of them. Here the sample spans around 170,000 clones, 87% being singletons. Sequencing was performed on peripheral blood, taken after recovery from COVID-19. These receptors were taken from a human donor who had recovered from COVID-19. The CDR3 runs from the conserved cysteine through the conserved F or W. D genes are given only for firm matches. Rows may omit the clone size; those that give it use once, few, many or a size class.

>TRBD2|TRBV7-8|TRBJ2-3|NA
TGTGCCAGCAGTTCCGGGACTAGAGTACGCCCTACGCAGTATTTT
CASSSGTRVRPTQYF
>NA|TRBV5-5|TRBJ1-5|NA
TGTGCCAGCAGCTTGGTATACAGTTCTTATAGCAATCAGCCCCAGCATTTT
CASSLVYSSYSNQPQHF
>NA|TRBV7-9|TRBJ2-1|NA
TGTGCCAGCAGCTCGCTCAGGGGGGACGATGAGCAGTTCTTC
CASSSLRGDDEQFF
>NA|TRBV14|TRBJ1-2|NA
TGTGCCAGCAGCCAGATAACAGGGAACTATGGCTACACCTTC
CASSQITGNYGYTF
>NA|TRBV10-1|TRBJ2-2|few
TGCGCCACCCCGGTGGGGGACACCGGGGAGCTGTTTTTT
CATPVGDTGELFF
>NA|TRBV24-1|TRBJ1-5|NA
TGTGCCACCAGTGATAGCAATCAGCCCCAGCATTTT
CATSDSNQPQHF
>TRBD2|TRBV3-1/TRBV3-2|TRBJ2-2|NA
TGTGCCAGCAGCCAAGGACTAGCGGGGAACACCGGGGAGCTGTTTTTT
CASSQGLAGNTGELFF
>NA|TRBV3-1/TRBV3-2|TRBJ1-1|NA
TGTGCCAGCAGCCCAAGAGTAGGGGGCACTGAAGCTTTCTTT
CASSPRVGGTEAFF
>NA|TRBV10-2|TRBJ1-1|NA
TGCGCCAGCAGACAGGGTCCGGTTGAAGCTTTCTTT
CASRQGPVEAFF
>NA|TRBV7-9|TRBJ1-2|NA
TGTGCCAGCAGCAAAGACAGGCCTCTGATGATAGGCTATGGCTACACCTTC
CASSKDRPLMIGYGYTF
>NA|TRBV2|TRBJ2-2|NA
TGTGCCAGCAGGGTGGGTAGCGGGAACACCGGGGAGCTGTTTTTT
CASRVGSGNTGELFF
>NA|TRBV6-5|TRBJ1-5|NA
TGTGCCAGCAGCGTTGGACAACGGAGACAGCCCCAGCATTTT
CASSVGQRRQPQHF
>TRBD2|TRBV7-2|TRBJ2-2|NA
TGTGCCAGCAGTTGGACTAGCGGGAGGTCTGGGGAGCTGTTTTTT
CASSWTSGRSGELFF
>NA|TRBV25-1|TRBJ2-5|NA
TGTGCCAGCAGCGCAGGGGAGGGGGAGACCCAGTACTTC
CASSAGEGETQYF
>TRBD2|TRBV7-2|TRBJ2-1|NA
TGTGCCAGCAGCTTAACTAGCGGGATCAATGAGCAGTTCTTC
CASSLTSGINEQFF
>TRBD1|TRBV27|TRBJ2-1|NA
TGTGCCAGCAGTTTCAGGGACAGGGGGGGGCTTGGTGAGCAGTTCTTC
CASSFRDRGGLGEQFF
>NA|TRBV5-4|TRBJ2-2|NA
TGTGCCAGCAGCTCCCAGGGGGAGCTGTTTTTT
CASSSQGELFF
>TRBD2|TRBV6-4|TRBJ2-1|NA
TGTGCCAGCAGGACCCCACTGCCCCTAGCGGGGTTCCAAAATGAGCAGTTCTTC
CASRTPLPLAGFQNEQFF
>TRBD2|TRBV5-5|TRBJ2-5|NA
TGTGCCAGCAGCTTGGCTCCGGCGGGGGGTTCGGAGACCCAGTACTTC
CASSLAPAGGSETQYF
>NA|TRBV5-5|TRBJ1-1|NA
TGTGCCAGCAGCTATCACCTAGGGAACACTGAAGCTTTCTTT
CASSYHLGNTEAFF
>TRBD2|TRBV19|TRBJ2-7|NA
TGTGCCAGTTCTCCCGGCGGGGGGCCGTCCTACGAGCAGTACTTC
CASSPGGGPSYEQYF
>NA|TRBV7-6|TRBJ2-1|NA
TGTGCCAGCAGCTCCCGGGACCCAACTTACAATGAGCAGTTCTTC
CASSSRDPTYNEQFF
>TRBD1|TRBV19|TRBJ1-1|NA
TGTGCCTGCCGGGACAGGGGGCCGAACACTGAAGCTTTCTTT
CACRDRGPNTEAFF
>NA|TRBV4-1|TRBJ1-2|few
TGCGCCAGCAGCCAAGAAAGGTGGTATGGCTACACCTTC
CASSQERWYGYTF
>TRBD1|TRBV7-9|TRBJ2-5|once
TGTGCCAGCAGCCCACAGGGGTCGGAGACCCAGTACTTC
CASSPQGSETQYF
>NA|TRBV28|TRBJ2-7|NA
TGTGCCAGCATCGACAGGTCGACCTTCTACGAGCAGTACTTC
CASIDRSTFYEQYF
>NA|TRBV30|TRBJ2-1|NA
TGTGCCTGGAGTGTAAGGGGTTTTATGGACTACAATGAGCAGTTCTTC
CAWSVRGFMDYNEQFF
>NA|TRBV27|TRBJ2-5|NA
TGTGCCAGCAGTTTCCAGGGGCGTAAAGAGACCCAGTACTTC
CASSFQGRKETQYF